The clone carrying this T cell receptor (beta chain) was seen a few times. Its antigen remains unknown. These data come from a study of beta chain features in type 1 diabetes. V was clipped by 6 bases and J by 7 bases, with 18 bases between them. CDR1 is SQVTM and CDR2 is ANQGSEA in the germline V gene. This CDR3 region has 14 residues. Study-level points and caveats: The study found that naive, central memory and Treg TCRB repertoires appeared more similar in patients than in healthy donors. PCR might favor shorter templates, equally in patients and controls. A pattern of fewer insertions and more deletions at VDJ junctions was seen in type 1 diabetes patients.

Expressed TCRB transcripts were sequenced after all isolated RNA was converted to cDNA. Measured with immunoSEQ multiplex PCR; TCRdb has only the in-frame clones, and not every one. The table lists about 900,000 clones, 17% of them singletons. The chain employs TRBV29-1 and TRBJ2-2, with D perhaps TRBD1 (5 bases). The receptor was isolated from a woman aged 18-30 years in good health. The specimen was naive CD4+ T cells from blood. CDR3 sequence (DNA): TGCAGCGTCTTTGTTGGGGCAGCCGTCGGGGAGCTGTTTTTT. Its translation: CSVFVGAAVGELFF.